This T cell receptor beta chain was sequenced for a study of memory CD4+ T cells and cytomegalovirus serostatus. Study-wide points: Repertoires predicted CMV serostatus with median bootstrapped AUC of approximately 0.94. 67 of 164 known CMV-associated TCRbeta sequences appeared in CD4+ memory. Suggested: most of the CMV-linked TCR signature lies in CD4+ memory cells.

The V end was cut by 1 base, the J end by 6 bases, with 15 bases between. This CDR3 is built from 16 residues. The V gene's germline CDR1 is LGHNA and CDR2 YNFKEQ. For this clone: Its antigen is unknown.

TCRdb's copy holds only in-frame clones and misses some; the assay was immunoSEQ multiplex PCR. The sample shows tens of thousands of clones, approximately 81% of them seen only once. Single viable CD3+CD4+CD8-CD45RO+ cells were sorted as the memory CD4+ T cells. CD4+ T cells were isolated by positive magnetic selection. This TCR was sampled from an adult in good health and CMV-seronegative. Some clones in this sample may be carry-over from other donors' samples. The sequencing sample was made of memory CD4+ T cells from blood. The V call is TRBV4-2, the J call TRBJ2-2; D perhaps matches TRBD2 (6 bases). CDR3 bases: TGTGCCAGCAGCCAAGTAAAAATACTAGCAGCCGGGGAGCTGTTTTTT. It is translated as CASSQVKILAAGELFF.